A single TCR beta chain is shown here with its context. Antigen unknown. The data stem from a study of CD8+CD57+ T cells in acquired aplastic anemia. Study observations and caveats: Patients shared some 29 CD8+ CDR3 sequences with controls.

The CDR3 runs to 16 residues. Germline values: CDR1 SEHNR, CDR2 FQNEAQ (reference sequence). With V trimmed by 5 bases and J by 1 base, 10 bases remained unmatched. For CDR3 and TCR beta VDJ profiling, genomic DNA was the template used. TCRdb analysed the reads with MiXCR anew, one entry per CDR3 protein. This table has 250,000 to 350,000 distinct CDR3 sequences, 45% to 70% appearing once. The TCR was taken from a human donor with severe aplastic anemia or a healthy control (not recorded which). The sequenced sample consisted of sorted CD4+, CD8+, or CD8+CD57+ T cells (not recorded which) from PBMCs. This chain uses TRBV7-9 with TRBJ2-7, with 8 bases lining up with TRBD2. The CDR3 DNA sequence: TGTGCCAGCAGCCTCGTCTCCGGGACTAGTTCCTACGAGCAGTACTTC. Translating it yields CASSLVSGTSSYEQYF.